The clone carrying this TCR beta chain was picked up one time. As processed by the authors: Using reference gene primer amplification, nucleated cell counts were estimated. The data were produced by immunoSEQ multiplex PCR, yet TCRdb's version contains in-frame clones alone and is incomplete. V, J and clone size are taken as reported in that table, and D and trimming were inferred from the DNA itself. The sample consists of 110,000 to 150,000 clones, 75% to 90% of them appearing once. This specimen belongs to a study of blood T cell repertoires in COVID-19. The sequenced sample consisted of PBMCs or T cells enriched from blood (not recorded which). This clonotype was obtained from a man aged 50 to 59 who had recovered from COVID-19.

CDR3 coding DNA: TGTGCCAGCAGTGTTCAGGTTGATACGCAGTATTTT. Translating it yields CASSVQVDTQYF. The chain uses TRBV25-1 and TRBJ2-3; no reliable D call. The germline gives CDR1 MGHDK, CDR2 SYGVNS. The CDR3 loop spans 12 amino acids. V lost 4 bases and J 6 bases, leaving 8 bases between the germline ends.